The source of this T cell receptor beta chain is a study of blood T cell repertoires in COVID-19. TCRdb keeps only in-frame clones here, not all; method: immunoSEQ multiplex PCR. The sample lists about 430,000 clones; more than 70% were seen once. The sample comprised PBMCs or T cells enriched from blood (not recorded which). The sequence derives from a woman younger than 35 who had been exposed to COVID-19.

The CDR3 spells CASKSQGTDTQYF. The CDR3 coding sequence is TGCGCCAGCAAGTCCCAGGGCACAGATACGCAGTATTTT. The V call is TRBV5-1, the J call TRBJ2-3; no reliable D call. V was shortened by 6 bases and J by 1 base, with 9 bases between the two germline ends. Germline CDR1 reads SGHRS; CDR2 reads YFSETQ. The CDR3 totals 13 residues.